A single sample is the source of the 17 T cell receptor beta chains below, sequenced in a study of CD8+ T cells in alopecia areata. The treatment: oral pan-JAK inhibitor, 5-10 mg twice daily. Reverse transcribed after extraction, RNA yielded cDNA as the sequencing template. Produced via immunoSEQ multiplex PCR; TCRdb's table is partial and in-frame only. This sample has about 92,000 clones; roughly 40% occur once, and the top ten carry roughly 18%. This specimen consisted of CD8+ T cells sorted from blood, obtained at week 24, from a patient treated with tofacitinib. The receptors were sampled from a human donor with alopecia areata.

The chain links TRBV27 to TRBJ2-7, with TRBD2 as a possible D gene (6 bases). CDR3 length equals 14 residues. The V end lost 5 bases, the J end lost 4 bases, and 15 bases lay between the germline ends. Germline V gives CDR1 MNHEY, CDR2 SMNVEV (reference sequence). CDR3 DNA: TGTGCCAGCAGTCCCCAGGGAAGCGGGTACGAGCAGTACTTC. Its protein product is CASSPQGSGYEQYF.

The chain is built from TRBV4-1 and TRBJ2-6; D is unclear. V dropped 0 bases and J dropped 2 bases, with 8 bases sitting between them. There are 16 residues in the CDR3. Germline CDR1 MGHRA, CDR2 YSYEKL. CDR3 nucleotide sequence: TGCGCCAGCAGCCAAGACCGGATGACTGGGGCCAACGTCCTGACTTTC. Encoded protein: CASSQDRMTGANVLTF.

CDR3 coding DNA: TGTGCCAGCAGCTTAGAAGAAACAGCTGGGAAGCCCCAGCATTTT. It yields the protein CASSLEETAGKPQHF. The chain is built from TRBV7-8 and TRBJ1-5; D is undetermined. The CDR3 contains 15 residues. The V end was cut by 1 base, the J end by 8 bases, with 15 bases between. Germline V CDR1 and CDR2: SGHVS, FQNEAQ. Looking up the rest from reference TRBV7-8 and TRBJ1-5 gives the full variable domain: GAGVSQSPRYKVAKRGQDVALRCDPISGHVSLFWYQQALGQGPEFLTYFQNEAQLDKSGLPSDRFFAERPEGSVSTLKIQRTQQEDSAVYLCASSLEETAGKPQHFGDGTRLSIL.

This chain links TRBV6-4 with TRBJ2-7, with D uncertain. The germline V gene has CDR1 MRHNA and CDR2 SNTAGT. Trimming took off 0 bases at V and 6 bases at J, with 18 bases between the two ends. This CDR3 is built from 16 residues. In DNA form, the CDR3 reads TGTGCCAGCAGTGACTCGAGCTCTGTATTTAACTGCGAGCAGTACTTC. This codes for CASSDSSSVFNCEQYF.

The J gene is TRBJ2-6, the V gene TRBV6-1; D not certain. Germline V lookup: CDR1 MNHNS, CDR2 SASEGT. There are 17 residues in the CDR3. The germline V and J ends were trimmed by 1 base and 0 bases, with 10 bases remaining between them. CDR3 in DNA: TGTGCCAGCAGTGAAGGACAACTCCCCTCTGGGGCCAACGTCCTGACTTTC. The encoded protein is CASSEGQLPSGANVLTF.

The V and J genes are TRBV2 and TRBJ1-1; D call uncertain. The CDR3 loop spans 10 amino acids. The V end was cut by 6 bases, the J end by 7 bases, with 6 bases between. Germline CDR1 reads SNHLY; CDR2 reads FYNNEI. This CDR3 is CASRMNEAFF. In DNA, the CDR3 is TGTGCCAGCAGAATGAATGAAGCTTTCTTT.

Points on this clone: The same CDR3 can be traced to other DNA sequences in this sample. The V and J genes are TRBV7-9 and TRBJ1-1, with D hard to call. CDR1 is SEHNR and CDR2 is FQNEAQ in the germline V gene (reference sequence). Trimming cost V 2 bases and J 4 bases, with 11 bases left between them. The CDR3 is 14 residues long. The CDR3 region has the DNA TGTGCCAGCAGCTTAAAGGTCGAGGGCACTGAAGCTTTCTTT. Amino acid sequence: CASSLKVEGTEAFF. The variable domain in full, with the rest retrieved from reference TRBV7-9 and TRBJ1-1, is DTGVSQNPRHKITKRGQNVTFRCDPISEHNRLYWYRQTLGQGPEFLTYFQNEAQLEKSRLLSDRFSAERPKGSFSTLEIQRTEQGDSAMYLCASSLKVEGTEAFFGQGTRLTVV.

This chain uses TRBV4-1 with TRBJ2-7; D may be TRBD1 (5 bases). Germline CDR1 and CDR2: MGHRA and YSYEKL. This CDR3 has 15 residues. V lost 3 bases and J 4 bases, leaving 16 bases between the germline ends. CDR3 bases: TGCGCCAGCAGCCAGGGGCAAGCTTCAGCGTACGAGCAGTACTTC. Translated: CASSQGQASAYEQYF.

This clone was seen a handful of times. V is TRBV19 and J is TRBJ2-2; no reliable D call. Germline V gene lookup returns CDR1 LNHDA and CDR2 SQIVND (reference sequence). V lost 4 bases to trimming and J lost 5 bases, with 8 bases between them. This CDR3 has 13 amino acids. CDR3 loop: CASSTYLTGELFF. The CDR3 DNA reads as TGTGCCAGTAGTACATACTTGACCGGGGAGCTGTTTTTT. The variable domain in full, completed from reference TRBV19 and TRBJ2-2, reads DGGITQSPKYLFRKEGQNVTLSCEQNLNHDAMYWYRQDPGQGLRLIYYSQIVNDFQKGDIAEGYSVSREKKESFPLTVTSAQKNPTAFYLCASSTYLTGELFFGEGSRLTVL.

V usage is TRBV9 and J usage is TRBJ1-1; D is ambiguous. This CDR3 is built from 14 residues. With 0 bases removed from V and 0 bases from J, the gap between germline ends came to 6 bases. Germline CDR1 reads SGDLS; CDR2 reads YYNGEE. The CDR3 reads CASSVGEVNTEAFF. CDR3 bases: TGTGCCAGCAGCGTAGGGGAAGTGAACACTGAAGCTTTCTTT. Variable domain in full (rest from reference TRBV9 and TRBJ1-1): DSGVTQTPKHLITATGQRVTLRCSPRSGDLSVYWYQQSLDQGLQFLIQYYNGEERAKGNILERFSAQQFPDLHSELNLSSLELGDSALYFCASSVGEVNTEAFFGQGTRLTVV.

The chain carries TRBV29-1 and TRBJ2-2; TRBD2 agrees at 7 bases. The CDR3 has 16 amino acids. Trimming removed 4 bases from V and 3 bases from J; junction bases left unmatched: 11. CDR1 SQVTM and CDR2 ANQGSEA come from the germline V gene. The CDR3 sequence: CSVVFSAGADTGELFF. The CDR3 nucleotides read TGCAGCGTTGTGTTTTCGGCGGGAGCAGACACCGGGGAGCTGTTTTTT.

This clone is a singleton in its sample. CDR3 region: CASSLSLAGVSYNEQFF. CDR3 DNA sequence: TGTGCCAGCAGCCTTAGTTTAGCGGGAGTTTCCTACAATGAGCAGTTCTTC. The chain combines TRBV7-9 with TRBJ2-1; 9 bases map to TRBD2. The CDR3 is 17 amino acids. The germline V gene has CDR1 SEHNR and CDR2 FQNEAQ (reference sequence). J gave up 1 base and V 5 bases, and 9 bases lay outside the gene matches.

A few counts support this clone. The V and J genes are TRBV2 and TRBJ2-7; D may correspond to TRBD1 or TRBD2 (5 bases each). Germline CDR1 is SNHLY and CDR2 is FYNNEI. This CDR3 is built from 14 residues. V lost 4 bases, J lost 2 bases, and 12 bases lay in between. The CDR3 loop is CASSVGWGPYEQYF. DNA of the CDR3: TGTGCCAGCAGTGTGGGGTGGGGACCCTACGAGCAGTACTTC.

The J gene is TRBJ2-2, the V gene TRBV29-1, with D unclear. Deletions cut 1 base from V and 6 bases from J, with 9 bases between. The CDR3 sequence is 13 residues long. CDR1 is SQVTM, CDR2 ANQGSEA, per germline. The CDR3 DNA is TGCAGCGTTGAAGGACGCAAGGCCGGGGAGCTGTTTTTT. Translated: CSVEGRKAGELFF.

There are a few counts of this clone. This probably arose from a read error, given a far larger clone one base away. V gene TRBV4-2 combines with J gene TRBJ2-7; TRBD2 is a possible D gene (7 bases). The ends were cut back, 0 bases at V and 5 bases at J, with 14 bases in the middle. CDR3 length: 15 residues. CDR1 and CDR2 (germline): LGHNA, YNFKEQ. CDR3 protein: CASSQEGGGGNEQYF. The CDR3 DNA sequence: TGTGCCAGCAGCCAAGAAGGAGGGGGGGGAAACGAGCAGTACTTC.

In its sample, this clone was seen a few times. The CDR3 DNA is TGTGCCAGCAGTCCGGTCCGGGACGCTTACAATGAGCAGTTCTTC. Its translation is CASSPVRDAYNEQFF. The chain joins TRBV28 to TRBJ2-1; D could derive from TRBD1 or TRBD2 (5 bases each). The CDR3 extends over 15 amino acids. The ends were cut back, 5 bases at V and 4 bases at J, with 15 bases in the middle. Germline V gene lookup returns CDR1 MDHEN and CDR2 SYDVKM.

This chain links TRBV7-9 with TRBJ2-7, with unresolved D. Germline CDR1 reads SEHNR; CDR2 reads FQNEAQ (reference sequence). V was shortened by 4 bases and J by 2 bases, with 6 bases between the two germline ends. The CDR3 sequence is 12 residues long. CDR3 loop: CASSSLPYEQYF. The CDR3 DNA is TGTGCCAGCAGCTCTCTACCCTACGAGCAGTACTTC.